This T cell receptor (beta chain) came from a study of CD8 T cells in Susac syndrome. For this clonotype: No antigen is known for it.

An amount of RNA that ranged from roughly 0.45 to 1 ug was reverse transcribed with random hexamers. TCRdb ran MiXCR on the immunoSEQ multiplex PCR reads and lists one entry per CDR3 protein. The top ten hold roughly 0.12% of the sample, which has around 180,000 distinct CDR3 sequences, 94% seen once. V shed 6 bases and J shed 6 bases, with 12 bases lying between them. The germline V gene encodes CDR1 SNHLY and CDR2 FYNNEI. This CDR3 contains 13 residues. Findings and caveats of the study: The authors found no clonal expansion in Susac syndrome CD4+ T cell repertoires.

The sequencing input was CD4+ T cells from PBMCs. This chain uses TRBV2 with TRBJ2-1; D is undetermined. This TCR was recovered from a human donor with Susac syndrome. CDR3 protein: CASRGGVLNEQFF. CDR3 in DNA: TGTGCCAGCAGGGGCGGAGTTCTCAATGAGCAGTTCTTC.